Shown below are 20 T cell receptor beta chains from a single sample sequenced in a study of control samples from healthy donors and cancer patients. Assay used: immunoSEQ multiplex PCR; TCRdb lists only in-frame clones, some missing. The sample carries about 130,000 clones, more than 90% recorded once. Input material: blood. Source of these receptors: a man aged 18 to 29 in good health.

The chain is built from TRBV3-1 (or the pseudogene TRBV3-2) and TRBJ1-2, with 7 bases that match TRBD1. Germline CDR1 is LGHDT and CDR2 is YNNKEL (reference sequence). This CDR3 region has 15 residues. Germline trimming cut 3 bases from V and 4 bases from J; bases unmatched to any gene: 8. The CDR3 DNA sequence: TGTGCCAGCAGCCACTTGATGGGGACAGCCTATGGCTACACCTTC. Encoded protein: CASSHLMGTAYGYTF.

The chain employs TRBV4-2 and TRBJ2-2; the match to TRBD2 covers 10 bases. This CDR3 spans 17 amino acids. Trimming took 2 bases from V and 3 from J; bases not matched to a gene: 6. The germline V gene encodes CDR1 LGHNA and CDR2 YNFKEQ. CDR3 region: CASSQPAGGSDTGELFF. As DNA, the CDR3 is TGTGCCAGCAGCCAACCAGCGGGAGGGTCCGACACCGGGGAGCTGTTTTTT.

This chain connects TRBV5-1 to TRBJ1-2, with D perhaps matching TRBD1 (5 bases). This CDR3 spans 15 amino acids. Trimming shortened V by 0 bases and J by 2 bases, and 11 bases separated the two germline ends. Germline values: CDR1 SGHRS, CDR2 YFSETQ. The CDR3 protein is CASSLEGFENYGYTF. CDR3 bases: TGCGCCAGCAGCTTGGAGGGGTTCGAGAACTATGGCTACACCTTC.

This clone was observed once. The chain is built from TRBV30 and TRBJ2-2; D remains unclear. The CDR3 sequence is 13 residues long. CDR1 is GTSNPN, CDR2 SVGIG, per germline (reference sequence). V was cut by 0 bases and J by 4 bases, with 6 bases left in between. This CDR3 reads CAWSVWLTGELFF. DNA of the CDR3: TGTGCCTGGAGTGTTTGGCTCACCGGGGAGCTGTTTTTT.

A single count supports this clone. The rearrangement uses TRBV4-1 and TRBJ2-1; possibly TRBD1 or TRBD2 for D (5 bases each). Germline V gives CDR1 MGHRA, CDR2 YSYEKL. The CDR3 has 17 amino acids. Trimming cost V 2 bases and J 2 bases, with 16 bases left between them. The CDR3 DNA sequence: TGCGCCAGCAGCCAACCGACGGACCGGGGCCCCTACAATGAGCAGTTCTTC. Translation gives CASSQPTDRGPYNEQFF.

This clone showed up just a few times. The chain has TRBV6-1 and TRBJ2-7; D ambiguous. V was pared by 0 bases and J by 7 bases, with 13 bases between. In germline, CDR1 is MNHNS, CDR2 SASEGT. The CDR3 spans 14 residues. CDR3 residues: CASSEAPVVGEQYF. The CDR3 coding sequence is TGTGCCAGCAGTGAAGCGCCCGTTGTCGGGGAGCAGTACTTC.

J is TRBJ2-2 and V is TRBV6-1, with 11 nucleotides matching TRBD1. Germline lookup yields CDR1 MNHNS and CDR2 SASEGT. Trimming removed 2 bases from V and 4 bases from J; junction bases left unmatched: 6. This CDR3 comprises 17 residues. CDR3 in amino acids: CASSEIAGQGGTGELFF. The CDR3 DNA sequence: TGTGCCAGCAGTGAAATTGCGGGACAGGGGGGCACCGGGGAGCTGTTTTTT.

About this clone itself: The sample has other DNA sequences that encode this CDR3 too. This rearrangement joins TRBV9 to TRBJ2-1, with 8 positions matching TRBD2. Germline V gene lookup returns CDR1 SGDLS and CDR2 YYNGEE. The CDR3 totals 14 residues. With 2 bases clipped from V and 4 bases from J, the junction kept 2 bases outside the gene matches. The CDR3, as DNA: TGTGCCAGCAGCGTTACTAGCGGATACAATGAGCAGTTCTTC. Protein: CASSVTSGYNEQFF.

This clone was seen a handful of times. CDR3 sequence: CASMSGRGEETQYF. CDR3 DNA: TGTGCCAGCATGAGCGGGCGGGGAGAAGAGACCCAGTACTTC. The chain carries TRBV2 and TRBJ2-5, with D possibly TRBD2 on 6 matching bases. Germline loops: CDR1 SNHLY, CDR2 FYNNEI. There are 14 residues in the CDR3. V was clipped by 7 bases and J by 3 bases, with 15 bases between them.

This clone was detected only once. The chain joins TRBV11-1 to TRBJ2-3; D possibly corresponds to TRBD2 (5 bases). There are 13 residues in the CDR3. Per the germline V gene, CDR1 is SGHAT and CDR2 is FQDESV (reference sequence). Trimming pared 5 bases from V and 6 bases from J, leaving 12 bases between. Written as DNA, the CDR3 is TGTGCCAGCAGCCGGACTCACGGGGATACGCAGTATTTT. Translating it yields CASSRTHGDTQYF. Full variable domain (rest looked up from reference TRBV11-1 and TRBJ2-3): EAEVAQSPRYKITEKSQAVAFWCDPISGHATLYWYRQILGQGPELLVQFQDESVVDDSQLPKDRFSAERLKGVDSTLKIQPAELGDSAMYLCASSRTHGDTQYFGPGTRLTVL.

The J gene is TRBJ2-7, the V gene TRBV5-6; D gene uncertain. V was clipped by 0 bases and J by 5 bases, with 9 bases between them. The germline V gene encodes CDR1 SGHDT and CDR2 YYEEEE. This CDR3 is built from 13 residues. In DNA, the CDR3 is TGTGCCAGCAGCTTGGCCGCAGGAGACGAGCAGTACTTC. Residues: CASSLAAGDEQYF.

The V and J genes are TRBV30 and TRBJ2-2; D unclear. CDR3 length equals 12 residues. The germline gives CDR1 GTSNPN, CDR2 SVGIG (reference sequence). The ends were cut back, 0 bases at V and 7 bases at J, with 6 bases in the middle. The CDR3 loop is CAWSVIIGELFF. Here the CDR3 DNA reads TGTGCCTGGAGTGTCATAATCGGGGAGCTGTTTTTT.

This clone was seen just once. The V call is TRBV4-2, the J call TRBJ1-2, with 9 bases that match TRBD1. Germline V gene data show CDR1 as LGHNA and CDR2 as YNFKEQ. V shed 1 base and J 5 bases; nucleotides not matched to a gene: 8. This CDR3 comprises 16 residues. The DNA for the CDR3 is TGTGCCAGCAGCCAAGGCCTCGGGGACAGGGAATATGGCTACACCTTC. Protein sequence: CASSQGLGDREYGYTF.

This clone came up once. V usage is TRBV19 and J usage is TRBJ2-1; 7 nucleotides line up with TRBD2. J gave up 4 bases and V 6 bases, and 6 bases lay outside the gene matches. CDR3 length: 14 residues. Germline-derived CDR1 and CDR2 are LNHDA and SQIVND (reference sequence). The chain's CDR3 is CASRSAGEYNEQFF. DNA of the CDR3: TGTGCCAGTAGGAGCGCGGGGGAGTACAATGAGCAGTTCTTC.

Note on this clone: Within the sample, other DNA sequences also encode this same CDR3. The rearrangement uses TRBV12-3 or TRBV12-4 and TRBJ1-2, with 9 bases matching TRBD1. This CDR3 contains 13 residues. The V and J ends lost 6 bases and 5 bases, in that order; junction bases with no gene match: 4. CDR3 in amino acids: CASSPGTGYGYTF. In nucleotides, the CDR3 is TGTGCCAGCAGCCCCGGGACAGGGTATGGCTACACCTTC.

The rearrangement links TRBV4-2 to TRBJ1-5; 8 positions agree with TRBD1. V dropped 0 bases and J dropped 1; count of bases not matched to a gene: 8. Germline values: CDR1 LGHNA, CDR2 YNFKEQ. The CDR3 loop spans 18 amino acids. CDR3 nucleotide sequence: TGTGCCAGCAGCCAAGACATAGTCCGGGACAGGAGCAATCAGCCCCAGCATTTT. Translated: CASSQDIVRDRSNQPQHF.

The rearrangement joins TRBV7-2 to TRBJ1-1; D not certain. This CDR3 is built from 14 residues. Germline V CDR1 and CDR2: SGHTA, FQGNSA. V was cut by 1 base and J by 2 bases, with 8 bases left in between. CDR3 protein: CASSLGGVNTEAFF. CDR3 DNA: TGTGCCAGCAGCTTAGGAGGCGTTAACACTGAAGCTTTCTTT. The full variable domain, rest sourced from reference TRBV7-2 and TRBJ1-1, is GAGVSQSPSNKVTEKGKDVELRCDPISGHTALYWYRQSLGQGLEFLIYFQGNSAPDKSGLPSDRFSAERTGGSVSTLTIQRTQQEDSAVYLCASSLGGVNTEAFFGQGTRLTVV.

The chain uses TRBV5-1 and TRBJ2-2, with 8 bases matching TRBD1. The germline CDR1 and CDR2 sequences are SGHRS and YFSETQ. Trimming at V came to 4 bases and at J to 5 bases, leaving 7 bases not matched to a gene. This CDR3 is built from 15 residues. The CDR3 DNA follows: TGCGCCAGCAGCGGACAGGGAATTGGAACCGGGGAGCTGTTTTTT. Protein: CASSGQGIGTGELFF.

The CDR3 protein is CASRRGGAVNTEAFF. The CDR3, as DNA: TGTGCCAGCAGACGAGGGGGCGCAGTGAACACTGAAGCTTTCTTT. This chain uses TRBV6-5 with TRBJ1-1; 7 positions agree with TRBD1. The germline gives CDR1 MNHEY, CDR2 SVGAGI. CDR3 length equals 15 residues. The V segment lost 6 bases and the J segment 0 bases; nucleotides outside the gene matches: 7.

Here the CDR3 reads CASSAGLAGPDTQYF. For the CDR3, the DNA is TGTGCCAGCAGCGCGGGACTAGCGGGACCAGATACGCAGTATTTT. This chain joins TRBV7-2 and TRBJ2-3; 13 bases are shared with TRBD2. Germline V lookup: CDR1 SGHTA, CDR2 FQGNSA. The length of the CDR3 is 15 residues. J lost 4 bases, V lost 5 bases, and 3 bases had no gene match.